These T cell receptor beta chains were read from a single sample in a study of shared clonotypes between healthy human individuals. Clones were sequenced by immunoSEQ multiplex PCR, and TCRdb holds only the in-frame ones, with some missing. In the table there are around 2.1 million clones, approximately 96% of which are singletons. The sequencing sample was made of naive CD4+ T cells sorted from blood. The receptors come from a man aged 18 to 29 in good health. The CDR3 runs from the conserved cysteine through the conserved F or W. D genes are given only for firm matches. Size is omitted from some rows. Given values are once, few, many or a class for expanded clones.

13	.	TRBV30	TRBJ1-4	.	TGTGCCTGGAATCCCGCAGGGGCGGGAAAACTGTTTTTT	CAWNPAGAGKLFF
15	.	TRBV19	TRBJ2-7	.	TGTGCCAGTAGTATTGGACGGTTGGCGGCCGAGGAGCAGTACTTC	CASSIGRLAAEEQYF
12	.	TRBV30	TRBJ1-5	.	TGTGCCTGGAGTGTAAATGGTCAGCCCCAGCATTTT	CAWSVNGQPQHF
16	TRBD2	TRBV10-3	TRBJ2-1	.	TGTGCCATCAGTGAGGGCATGACTAGCGGGGGAGGTGAGCAGTTCTTC	CAISEGMTSGGGEQFF
14	.	TRBV7-2	TRBJ2-4	.	TGTGCCAGCAGCACCAGCGGGGCCAAAAACATTCAGTACTTC	CASSTSGAKNIQYF
15	.	TRBV6-6	TRBJ1-6	.	TGTGCCAGCAGTTACTCACACTCCTATAATTCACCCCTCCACTTT	CASSYSHSYNSPLHF
14	TRBD1	TRBV28	TRBJ2-7	.	TGTGCCAGCAGACCTGGACAGGTTATGAACGAGCAGTACTTC	CASRPGQVMNEQYF
16	.	TRBV28	TRBJ1-5	.	TGTGCCAGCAGTTTTTATTCGGCAGGCGTCAATCAGCCCCAGCATTTT	CASSFYSAGVNQPQHF
18	.	TRBV15	TRBJ2-1	.	TGTGCCACCAGCAGAGATTCTCATTCAGGGGCAGGTTACAATGAGCAGTTCTTC	CATSRDSHSGAGYNEQFF
15	.	TRBV6-6	TRBJ1-4	once	TGTGCCAGCAGTTACCGTGACACCACTAATGAAAAACTGTTTTTT	CASSYRDTTNEKLFF
15	.	TRBV11-2	TRBJ2-3	.	TGTGCCAGCAGCCGTGGTGGGGCGAGCACAGATACGCAGTATTTT	CASSRGGASTDTQYF
13	.	TRBV10-3	TRBJ2-5	.	TGTGCCATCAGTGACGGTGAAAAAGAGACCCAGTACTTC	CAISDGEKETQYF
12	TRBD1	TRBV12-5	TRBJ1-6	once	TGTGCTAGTGGTAGGACAGGGAGTGGCCTCCACTTT	CASGRTGSGLHF
12	TRBD1	TRBV11-2	TRBJ2-7	.	TGTGCCAGCAGCTGGGACAGGGGCGAGCAGTACTTC	CASSWDRGEQYF
14	TRBD1	TRBV7-9	TRBJ1-4	.	TGTGCCAGCAGCCGGGACAGCCCGAATGAAAAACTGTTTTTT	CASSRDSPNEKLFF
17	TRBD1	TRBV28	TRBJ1-5	.	TGTGCCAGCAGTACTGCCGGGACAGGGGCTTCCAATCAGCCCCAGCATTTT	CASSTAGTGASNQPQHF
15	.	TRBV11-2	TRBJ2-2	.	TGTGCCAGCAGCTTAGTGGGCCGCGCGACCGGGGAGCTGTTTTTT	CASSLVGRATGELFF
12	TRBD2	TRBV30	TRBJ2-7	.	TGTGCCTGGAGCGGGAGGTTGTACGAGCAGTACTTC	CAWSGRLYEQYF
13	.	TRBV2	TRBJ2-2	.	TGTGCCAGCGAGCAAGACGGGACCGGGGAGCTGTTTTTT	CASEQDGTGELFF
13	TRBD1	TRBV5-4	TRBJ2-5	.	TGTGCCAGCAGCCGACAGGGTTTGGAGACCCAGTACTTC	CASSRQGLETQYF
14	.	TRBV6-1	TRBJ1-1	.	TGTGCCAGCAGCATAGGACGGGGGAACACTGAAGCTTTCTTT	CASSIGRGNTEAFF
15	TRBD1	TRBV9	TRBJ2-5	.	TGTGCCAGCAGCGCCGGGGACAGGGGAAAGGAGACCCAGTACTTC	CASSAGDRGKETQYF
16	.	TRBV27	TRBJ2-3	.	TGTGCCAGCAGTCCCCTTGTAGCGGTTAGCACAGATACGCAGTATTTT	CASSPLVAVSTDTQYF
14	.	TRBV10-3	TRBJ2-3	.	TGTGCCATCAGCTTTGACGGGTCCACAGATACGCAGTATTTT	CAISFDGSTDTQYF
16	TRBD2	TRBV6-1	TRBJ2-1	.	TGTGCCAGCAGTGCCTCTAGCGGCCTCTCCTACAATGAGCAGTTCTTC	CASSASSGLSYNEQFF
15	TRBD2	TRBV6-5	TRBJ2-3	.	TGTGCCAGCAGTACCGCGGGGGGATTGACAGATACGCAGTATTTT	CASSTAGGLTDTQYF
14	TRBD2	TRBV2	TRBJ2-5	.	TGTGCCAGCAGTGTCAGTAGCGGGCAAGAGACCCAGTACTTC	CASSVSSGQETQYF
14	.	TRBV5-6	TRBJ1-1	.	TGTGCCAGCAGCTTGTGGGGTAAGGGGAGTGAAGCTTTCTTT	CASSLWGKGSEAFF
13	.	TRBV27	TRBJ1-6	.	TGTGCCAGCAGGTCGCAGGGCGGATCACCCCTCCACTTT	CASRSQGGSPLHF
14	.	TRBV9	TRBJ2-3	.	TGTGCCAGCAGCAAGGGAAGCAGCACAGATACGCAGTATTTT	CASSKGSSTDTQYF
15	TRBD1	TRBV6-1	TRBJ1-6	once	TGTGCCAGCAGTGAAGAAGGGGGCCATAATTCACCCCTCCACTTT	CASSEEGGHNSPLHF
16	TRBD2	TRBV15	TRBJ2-1	.	TGTGCCACCAGCCCTGGTGCGCGGGAGGGTTACAATGAGCAGTTCTTC	CATSPGAREGYNEQFF
15	.	TRBV18	TRBJ1-3	.	TGTGCCAGCTCACCACTGGAGGGATCTGGAAACACCATATATTTT	CASSPLEGSGNTIYF
16	TRBD1	TRBV15	TRBJ2-7	.	TGTGCCACCAGCAGAGGCTCCGCCCAAGGGGGCCACGAGCAGTACTTC	CATSRGSAQGGHEQYF
15	.	TRBV6-6	TRBJ2-6	.	TGTGCCAGCAGTCCAGAAGTCTCTGGGGCCAACGTCCTGACTTTC	CASSPEVSGANVLTF
14	TRBD2	TRBV7-9	TRBJ2-7	.	TGTGCCAGCAGCTTAGCTAGCGGGAGCTACGAGCAGTACTTC	CASSLASGSYEQYF
15	.	TRBV6-5	TRBJ2-3	.	TGTGCCAGCAGTTACTCAGCTAGCCCACAGGGTACGCAGTATTTT	CASSYSASPQGTQYF
14	.	TRBV9	TRBJ2-5	.	TGTGCCAGCAGCGTAGAGGACAGACAAGAGACCCAGTACTTC	CASSVEDRQETQYF
14	.	TRBV4-2	TRBJ1-2	few	TGTGCCAGCAGCCAGGGCAGACCCCAGGATGGCTACACCTTC	CASSQGRPQDGYTF
14	.	TRBV5-1	TRBJ2-5	.	TGCGCCAGCAGTTTGCTCAGGTATGAAGAGACCCAGTACTTC	CASSLLRYEETQYF
14	.	TRBV10-3	TRBJ2-6	.	TGTGCCGTCACCGGGGGCGCGGAGGCCAACGTCCTGACTTTC	CAVTGGAEANVLTF
14	.	TRBV28	TRBJ2-7	.	TGTGCCAGCAGTCCTACGGGACTTATCTACGAGCAGTACTTC	CASSPTGLIYEQYF